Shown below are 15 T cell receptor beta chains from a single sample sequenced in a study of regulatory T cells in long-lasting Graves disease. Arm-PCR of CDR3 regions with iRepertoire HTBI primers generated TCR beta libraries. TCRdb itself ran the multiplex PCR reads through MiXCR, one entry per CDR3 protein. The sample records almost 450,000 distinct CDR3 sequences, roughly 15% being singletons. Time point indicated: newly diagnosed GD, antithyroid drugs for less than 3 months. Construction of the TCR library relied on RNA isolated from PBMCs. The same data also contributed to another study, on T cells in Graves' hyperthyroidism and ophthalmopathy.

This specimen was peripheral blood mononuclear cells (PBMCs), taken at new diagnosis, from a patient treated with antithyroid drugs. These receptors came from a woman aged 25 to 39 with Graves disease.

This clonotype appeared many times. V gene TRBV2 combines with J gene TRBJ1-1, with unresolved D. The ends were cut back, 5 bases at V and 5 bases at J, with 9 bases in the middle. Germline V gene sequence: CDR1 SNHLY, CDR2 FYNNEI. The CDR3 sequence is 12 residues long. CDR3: CASSHMVTEAFF. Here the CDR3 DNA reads TGTGCCAGCAGTCATATGGTGACTGAAGCTTTCTTT.

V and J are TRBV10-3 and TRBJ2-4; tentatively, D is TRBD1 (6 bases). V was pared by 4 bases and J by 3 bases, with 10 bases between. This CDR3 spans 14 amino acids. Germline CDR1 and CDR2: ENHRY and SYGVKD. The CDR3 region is CAISGGLDKNIQYF. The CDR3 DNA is TGTGCCATCAGTGGGGGGCTGGACAAAAACATTCAGTACTTC.

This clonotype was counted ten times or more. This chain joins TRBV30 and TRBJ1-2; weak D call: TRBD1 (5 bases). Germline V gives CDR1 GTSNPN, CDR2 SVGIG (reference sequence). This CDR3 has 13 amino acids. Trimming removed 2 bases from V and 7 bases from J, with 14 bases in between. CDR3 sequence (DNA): TGTGCCTGGAGTTCGCAGGGACTGGGTGGCTACACCTTC. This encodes CAWSSQGLGGYTF.

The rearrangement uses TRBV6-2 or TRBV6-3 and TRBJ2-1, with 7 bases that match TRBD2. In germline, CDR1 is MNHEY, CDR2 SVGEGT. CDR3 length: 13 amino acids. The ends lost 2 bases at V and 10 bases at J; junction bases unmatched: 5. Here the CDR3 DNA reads TGTGCCAGCAGTTACGGACTAGTCGACGAGCAGTTCTTC. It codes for CASSYGLVDEQFF.

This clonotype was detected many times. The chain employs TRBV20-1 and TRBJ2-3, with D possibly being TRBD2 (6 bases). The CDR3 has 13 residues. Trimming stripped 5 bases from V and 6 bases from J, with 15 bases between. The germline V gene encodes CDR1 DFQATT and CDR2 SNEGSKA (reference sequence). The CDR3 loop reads CSAGLRDMDTQYF. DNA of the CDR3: TGCAGTGCTGGACTACGAGATATGGATACGCAGTATTTT.

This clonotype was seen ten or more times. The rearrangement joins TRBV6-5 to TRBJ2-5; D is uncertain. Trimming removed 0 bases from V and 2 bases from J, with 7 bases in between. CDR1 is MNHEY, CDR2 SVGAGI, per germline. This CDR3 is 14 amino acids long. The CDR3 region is CASSYSKGQETQYF. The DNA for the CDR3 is TGTGCCAGCAGTTACTCGAAGGGACAAGAGACCCAGTACTTC.

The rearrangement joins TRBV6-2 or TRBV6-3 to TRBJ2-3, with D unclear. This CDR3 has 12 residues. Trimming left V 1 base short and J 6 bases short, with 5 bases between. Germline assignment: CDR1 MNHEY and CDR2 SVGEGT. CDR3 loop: CASSYLGDTQYF. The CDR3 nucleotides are TGTGCCAGCAGTTACTTGGGGGATACGCAGTATTTT.

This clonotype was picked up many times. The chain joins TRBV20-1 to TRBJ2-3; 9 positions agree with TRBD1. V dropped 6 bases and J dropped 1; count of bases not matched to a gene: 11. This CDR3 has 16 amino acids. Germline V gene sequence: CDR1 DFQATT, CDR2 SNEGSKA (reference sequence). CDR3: CSATDMDRGGTDTQYF. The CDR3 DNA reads TGCAGTGCCACGGATATGGACAGGGGAGGCACAGATACGCAGTATTTT.

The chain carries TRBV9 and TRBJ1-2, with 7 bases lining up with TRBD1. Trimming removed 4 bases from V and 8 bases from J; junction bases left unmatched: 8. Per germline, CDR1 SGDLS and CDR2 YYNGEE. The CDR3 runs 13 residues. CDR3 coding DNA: TGTGCCAGCAGCTTGGGGGGACAGCAGGGCTACACCTTC. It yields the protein CASSLGGQQGYTF. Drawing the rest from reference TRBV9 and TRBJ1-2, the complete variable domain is DSGVTQTPKHLITATGQRVTLRCSPRSGDLSVYWYQQSLDQGLQFLIQYYNGEERAKGNILERFSAQQFPDLHSELNLSSLELGDSALYFCASSLGGQQGYTFGSGTRLTVV.

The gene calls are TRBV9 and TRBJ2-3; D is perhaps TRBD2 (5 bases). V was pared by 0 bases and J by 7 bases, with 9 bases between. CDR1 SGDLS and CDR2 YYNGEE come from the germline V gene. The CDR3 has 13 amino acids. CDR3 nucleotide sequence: TGTGCCAGCAGCGTAGCTCCTAGCAATACGCAGTATTTT. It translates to CASSVAPSNTQYF.

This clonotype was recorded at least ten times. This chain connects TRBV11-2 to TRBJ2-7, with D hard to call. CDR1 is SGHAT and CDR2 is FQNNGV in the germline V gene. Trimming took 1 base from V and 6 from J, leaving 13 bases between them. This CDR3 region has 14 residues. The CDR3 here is CASSLGSRLREQYF. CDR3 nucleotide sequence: TGTGCCAGCAGCTTAGGGTCTCGTCTTCGCGAGCAGTACTTC.

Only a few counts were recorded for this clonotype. The CDR3 sequence: CASMGTSGSADTQYF. The CDR3 region has the DNA TGTGCCAGTATGGGGACTAGCGGGAGTGCAGATACGCAGTATTTT. The chain links TRBV19 to TRBJ2-3, with 14 bases that match TRBD2. Germline assignment: CDR1 LNHDA and CDR2 SQIVND (reference sequence). Trimming removed 7 bases from V and 4 bases from J; junction bases left unmatched: 4. The CDR3 contains 15 residues.

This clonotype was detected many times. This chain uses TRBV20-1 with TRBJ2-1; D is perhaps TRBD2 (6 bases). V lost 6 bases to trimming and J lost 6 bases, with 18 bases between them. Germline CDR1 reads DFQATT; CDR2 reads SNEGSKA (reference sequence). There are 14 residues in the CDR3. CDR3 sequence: CSASGDEAFNEQFF. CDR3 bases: TGCAGTGCCTCGGGGGACGAAGCTTTCAATGAGCAGTTCTTC.

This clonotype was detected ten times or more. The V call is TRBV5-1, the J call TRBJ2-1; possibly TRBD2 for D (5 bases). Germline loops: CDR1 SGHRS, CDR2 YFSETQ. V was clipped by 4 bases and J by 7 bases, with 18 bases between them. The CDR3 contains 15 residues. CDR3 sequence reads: CASSRWGEISNEQFF. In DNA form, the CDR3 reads TGCGCCAGCAGCCGCTGGGGAGAAATTTCAAATGAGCAGTTCTTC.

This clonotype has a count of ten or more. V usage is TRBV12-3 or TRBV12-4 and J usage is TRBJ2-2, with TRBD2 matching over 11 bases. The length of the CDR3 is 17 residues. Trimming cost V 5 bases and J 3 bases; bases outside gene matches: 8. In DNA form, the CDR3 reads TGTGCCAGCAGTCCCTTACTAGCGGGAGACGACACCGGGGAGCTGTTTTTT. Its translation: CASSPLLAGDDTGELFF.